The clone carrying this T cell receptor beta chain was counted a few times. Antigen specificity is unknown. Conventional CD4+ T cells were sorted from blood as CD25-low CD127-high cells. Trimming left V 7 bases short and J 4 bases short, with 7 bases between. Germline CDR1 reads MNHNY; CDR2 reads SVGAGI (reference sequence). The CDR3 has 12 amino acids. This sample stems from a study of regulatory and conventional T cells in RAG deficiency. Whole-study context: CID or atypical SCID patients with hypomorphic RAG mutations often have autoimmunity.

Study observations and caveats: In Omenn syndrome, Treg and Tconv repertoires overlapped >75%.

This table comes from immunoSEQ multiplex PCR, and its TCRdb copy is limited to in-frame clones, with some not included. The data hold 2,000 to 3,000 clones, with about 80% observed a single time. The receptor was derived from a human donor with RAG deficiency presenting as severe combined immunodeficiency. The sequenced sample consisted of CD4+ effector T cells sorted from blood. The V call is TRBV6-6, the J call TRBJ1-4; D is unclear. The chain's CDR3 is CASKWGNEKLFF. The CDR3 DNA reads TGTGCCAGCAAGTGGGGTAATGAAAAACTGTTTTTT.